The source of this T cell receptor beta chain is a study of Ad26.COV2.S vaccination and SARS-CoV-2 variants. Assay: immunoSEQ multiplex PCR; the TCRdb copy retains only in-frame clones and omits some. The sample consists of 300,000 to 350,000 clones, 75% to 90% of them appearing once. Treatment in this sample: 15 to 20 received Ad26.COV2.S at low or high dose, single or two shots; about 5 received placebo; per-sample allocation not given. After the first vaccine or placebo injection, samples were drawn on day 63. Trimming shortened V by 3 bases and J by 5 bases, and 15 bases separated the two germline ends. The CDR3 has 15 residues. Germline lookup yields CDR1 SGHDT and CDR2 YYEEEE.

The rearrangement uses TRBV5-6 and TRBJ1-3; D perhaps matches TRBD1 (6 bases). This material consisted of peripheral blood, taken in a trial of Ad26.COV2.S vaccine versus placebo. The TCR originated in a person between 18 and 65 years old who received the Ad26.COV2.S COVID-19 vaccine or a placebo. The CDR3 nucleotides are TGTGCCAGCAGCTATGGGGGGCAGGGGAGAAACACCATATATTTT. It specifies CASSYGGQGRNTIYF. Full variable domain (outside the CDR3, taken from reference TRBV5-6 and TRBJ1-3): DAGVTQSPTHLIKTRGQQVTLRCSPKSGHDTVSWYQQALGQGPQFIFQYYEEEERQRGNFPDRFSGHQFPNYSSELNVNALLLGDSALYLCASSYGGQGRNTIYFGEGSWLTVV.